This T cell receptor beta chain was sequenced in a study of blood T cell repertoires in COVID-19. Study at large: The samples span acute and convalescent COVID-19 from the United States, Italy and Spain. Sources were T cells, B-cell-depleted T cells, or PBMCs; the material itself was cDNA or gDNA.

CDR3 size: 13 residues. Germline lookup yields CDR1 SGDLS and CDR2 YYNGEE. The germline V and J ends were trimmed by 0 bases and 4 bases, with 7 bases remaining between them. Per the original methods: The assay estimated nucleated cells by amplifying reference gene primers. Clones were sequenced by immunoSEQ multiplex PCR, and TCRdb holds only the in-frame ones, with some missing. From that table come the V and J calls and clone size; the DNA was used to work out D and trimming. This table has around 320,000 clones, roughly 85% appearing once. This chain links TRBV9 with TRBJ1-1; D gene unclear. Material for sequencing was peripheral blood. The TCR sequence derives from a human donor in a cohort sampled during active COVID-19. The CDR3 region has the DNA TGTGCCAGCAGCGTAGTCGACTCCACTGAAGCTTTCTTT. Translating it yields CASSVVDSTEAFF.